The present T cell receptor beta chain was sequenced within a study of blood T cell repertoires in COVID-19. Across the study: Samples representing acute and convalescent COVID-19 were sourced from the United States, Italy and Spain. PBMCs, B-cell-depleted T cells, or T cells provided the cDNA or gDNA that made up the material.

This CDR3 region has 13 residues. The ends lost 9 bases at V and 6 bases at J; junction bases unmatched: 4. CDR1 and CDR2 (germline): LNHDA, SQIVND (reference sequence). Authors' methods: Reference gene primers were amplified, and this amplification served to estimate nucleated cell counts. Generated by immunoSEQ multiplex PCR, the TCRdb table keeps only in-frame clones and is missing some. The DNA gave D and trimming, while V, J and clone size come from that table. Among 300,000 or so clones listed, around 90% were seen once. The sample comprised peripheral blood. The V gene is TRBV19, the J gene TRBJ1-6, with 8 bases lining up with TRBD1. The TCR comes from a woman aged 40 to 49 with acute or convalescent COVID-19. The CDR3: CASEGQGNSPLHF. In nucleotides, the CDR3 is TGTGCCAGCGAAGGACAGGGTAATTCACCCCTCCACTTT.